The 10 T cell receptor beta chains below come from one sample, sequenced in a study of blood T cell repertoires in COVID-19. Some clones are missing from TCRdb's copy, which holds only in-frame ones; the method was immunoSEQ multiplex PCR. The repertoire holds 360,000 or so clones, with 90% as singletons. Sequencing was carried out using peripheral blood. The receptors originated from a young man with active or convalescent COVID-19.

The chain carries TRBV12-3 or TRBV12-4 and TRBJ2-7; 9 bases match TRBD2. This CDR3 has 13 residues. Trimming cost V 5 bases and J 6 bases; bases outside gene matches: 5. The DNA for the CDR3 is TGTGCCAGCAGTCAGCGGGGGGCAATCGAGCAGTACTTC. Its protein product is CASSQRGAIEQYF.

The chain carries TRBV20-1 and TRBJ2-1; D is unresolved. Germline V CDR1 and CDR2: DFQATT, SNEGSKA (reference sequence). This CDR3 region has 12 residues. Deletions cut 3 bases from V and 3 bases from J, with 6 bases between. The CDR3: CSASPDYNEQFF. As DNA, the CDR3 is TGCAGTGCTAGTCCAGACTACAATGAGCAGTTCTTC.

The rearrangement uses TRBV27 and TRBJ2-7; tentative D call: TRBD2 (5 bases). The germline gives CDR1 MNHEY, CDR2 SMNVEV (reference sequence). V lost 5 bases to trimming and J lost 3 bases, with 8 bases between them. This CDR3 comprises 12 residues. DNA of the CDR3: TGTGCCAGCAGTGATCGGGGCTACGAGCAGTACTTC. It translates to CASSDRGYEQYF.

In the case of this clone: Additional DNA sequences in this sample encode the identical CDR3. This chain connects TRBV28 to TRBJ1-5, with 7 bases matching TRBD1. The length of the CDR3 is 15 residues. Germline V CDR1 and CDR2: MDHEN, SYDVKM. V shed 5 bases and J 2 bases; nucleotides not matched to a gene: 6. CDR3 protein: CASSTRGIGNQPQHF. The CDR3, as DNA: TGTGCCAGCAGTACCAGGGGGATAGGCAATCAGCCCCAGCATTTT.

The chain has TRBV29-1 and TRBJ2-1; 9 bases align to TRBD2. Germline values: CDR1 SQVTM, CDR2 ANQGSEA. CDR3 length equals 16 residues. J gave up 4 bases and V 6 bases, and 13 bases lay outside the gene matches. CDR3 in DNA: TGCAGCGTCGGCGGGGAGACTAGCGGACTTTACAATGAGCAGTTCTTC. Amino acids: CSVGGETSGLYNEQFF.

This chain's CDR3 is CASSYAGTVTYEQYF. The CDR3 DNA follows: TGTGCCAGCAGTTACGCCGGGACTGTGACCTACGAGCAGTACTTC. The chain couples TRBV6-5 to TRBJ2-7; D perhaps matches TRBD2 (6 bases). CDR1 is MNHEY, CDR2 SVGAGI, per germline. The CDR3 runs to 15 residues. V was clipped by 2 bases and J by 2 bases, with 13 bases between them.

CDR3 nucleotide sequence: TGTGCCAGCAGCTTATTCCAGGGGAACACCATATATTTT. Residues: CASSLFQGNTIYF. The V and J genes are TRBV7-9 and TRBJ1-3, with D possibly matching TRBD1 (6 bases). Trimming took off 2 bases at V and 7 bases at J, with 9 bases between the two ends. The CDR3 has 13 residues. Germline CDR1 SEHNR, CDR2 FQNEAQ (reference sequence).

This chain links TRBV3-1 (or the pseudogene TRBV3-2) with TRBJ2-5, with D tentatively TRBD2 (6 bases). Trimming left V 0 bases short and J 5 bases short, with 16 bases between. The germline CDR1 and CDR2 sequences are LGHDT and YNNKEL (reference sequence). This CDR3 contains 16 residues. The CDR3 DNA reads TGTGCCAGCAGCCAAGATGTAGTAGGCCGGGGGGAGACCCAGTACTTC. Its translation: CASSQDVVGRGETQYF.

The chain joins TRBV5-5 to TRBJ1-4, with D possibly TRBD1 on 5 matching bases. The CDR3 runs 12 residues. From germline, CDR1 is SGHKS and CDR2 YYEKEE (reference sequence). Trimming removed 1 base at V and 7 bases at J, with 5 bases between. The CDR3 DNA reads TGTGCCAGCAGCTTGACAGGTGAAAAACTGTTTTTT. It encodes CASSLTGEKLFF.

The chain carries TRBV18 and TRBJ1-2; D is ambiguous. Germline assignment: CDR1 KGHSH and CDR2 LQKENI. The CDR3 totals 13 residues. Trimming left V 3 bases short and J 3 bases short, with 8 bases between. CDR3 sequence (DNA): TGTGCCAGCTCACCGGAGGGTGACTATGGCTACACCTTC. The encoded protein is CASSPEGDYGYTF.